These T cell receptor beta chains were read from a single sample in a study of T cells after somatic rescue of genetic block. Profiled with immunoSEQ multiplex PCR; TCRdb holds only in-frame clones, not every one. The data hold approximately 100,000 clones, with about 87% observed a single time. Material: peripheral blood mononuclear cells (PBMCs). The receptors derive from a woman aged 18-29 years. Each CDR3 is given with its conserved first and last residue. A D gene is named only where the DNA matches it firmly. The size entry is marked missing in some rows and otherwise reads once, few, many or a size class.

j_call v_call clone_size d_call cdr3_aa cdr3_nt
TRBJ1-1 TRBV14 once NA CASSGGPGREGGTEAFF TGTGCCAGCAGCGGGGGGCCTGGACGCGAGGGAGGGACTGAAGCTTTCTTT
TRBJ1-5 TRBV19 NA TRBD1 CASSISTGQGVAPQHF TGTGCCAGTAGTATATCTACGGGACAGGGGGTAGCCCCCCAGCATTTT
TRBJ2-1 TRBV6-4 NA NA CASSDGFYNEQFF TGTGCCAGCAGTGACGGCTTCTACAATGAGCAGTTCTTC
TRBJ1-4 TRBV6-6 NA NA CATWTPEKLFF TGTGCCACCTGGACCCCTGAAAAACTGTTTTTT
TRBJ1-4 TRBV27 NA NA CASSNTGRANEKLFF TGTGCCAGCAGCAACACAGGGAGGGCTAATGAAAAACTGTTTTTT
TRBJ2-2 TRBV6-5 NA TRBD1 CASSRQGNTGELFF TGTGCCAGCAGTCGACAGGGGAACACCGGGGAGCTGTTTTTT
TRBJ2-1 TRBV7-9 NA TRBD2 CASSGLAGVWGNEQFF TGTGCCAGCAGCGGACTAGCGGGAGTATGGGGGAATGAGCAGTTCTTC
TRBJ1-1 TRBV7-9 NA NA CASSPGGVVEAFF TGTGCCAGCAGCCCCGGAGGAGTGGTTGAAGCTTTCTTT
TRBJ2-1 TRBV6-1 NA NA CASSAAPLYNEQFF TGTGCCAGCAGTGCCGCTCCTCTTTACAATGAGCAGTTCTTC